This is a list of T cell receptor beta chains from one sample in a study of blood T cell repertoires in COVID-19. This table comes from immunoSEQ multiplex PCR, and its TCRdb copy is limited to in-frame clones, with some not included. The sample records about 350,000 clones, 70% to 90% being singletons. Specimen: PBMCs or T cells enriched from blood (not recorded which). These receptors all come from a woman aged 25-40 years who had recovered from COVID-19. The CDR3 runs from the conserved cysteine through the conserved F or W. D genes are given only for firm matches. The listing skips clone size in some rows; elsewhere it reads once, few, many or a size class.

CASSQTDSEDIQYF	TGTGCCAGCAGCCAGACGGACAGTGAGGACATTCAGTACTTC	TRBV6-5	TRBJ2-4	.	.
CASSVDRTNSPLHF	TGTGCCAGCAGCGTAGACAGGACTAATTCACCCCTCCACTTT	TRBV5-4	TRBJ1-6	.	.
CASGDGYSNQPQHF	TGTGCCAGCGGAGACGGATATAGCAATCAGCCCCAGCATTTT	TRBV6-5	TRBJ1-5	.	.
CASSDRSYGYTF	TGTGCCAGCAGCGACAGATCCTATGGCTACACCTTC	TRBV12-3/TRBV12-4	TRBJ1-2	.	.
CSASNSETQYF	TGCAGTGCTAGTAACAGCGAGACCCAGTACTTC	TRBV20-1	TRBJ2-5	.	.
CASSLGGGSPLHF	TGTGCCAGCAGCTTGGGAGGGGGTTCACCCCTCCACTTT	TRBV7-3	TRBJ1-6	.	.
CASRTSGGYEQYF	TGTGCCAGCAGGACTAGCGGGGGTTACGAGCAGTACTTC	TRBV2	TRBJ2-7	.	TRBD2
CAISDGQGVRGYTF	TGTGCCATCAGTGACGGACAGGGGGTCCGGGGCTACACCTTC	TRBV10-3	TRBJ1-2	few	TRBD1
CASSSVTLAGVTDTQYF	TGTGCCAGCAGCTCGGTGACGCTAGCGGGGGTCACAGATACGCAGTATTTT	TRBV7-3	TRBJ2-3	.	TRBD2
CASSQDSVSANYGYTF	TGCGCCAGCAGCCAAGATTCGGTTTCGGCTAACTATGGCTACACCTTC	TRBV4-1	TRBJ1-2	once	.
CASRWDTSNNYGYTF	TGTGCCAGCAGATGGGACACCTCTAATAATTATGGCTACACCTTC	TRBV6-5	TRBJ1-2	.	.
CSVNRDRGSEAFF	TGCAGCGTGAACCGGGACAGGGGGTCTGAAGCTTTCTTT	TRBV29-1	TRBJ1-1	.	TRBD1
CASSLLQGTTNGYTF	TGTGCCAGCAGTTTACTACAGGGAACAACGAATGGCTACACCTTC	TRBV27	TRBJ1-2	.	.
CASSTGSSYNEQFF	TGTGCCAGTAGTACGGGGAGCAGCTACAATGAGCAGTTCTTC	TRBV19	TRBJ2-1	.	.
CASSQELRDTQYF	TGTGCCAGCAGCCAAGAGCTAAGAGATACGCAGTATTTT	TRBV14	TRBJ2-3	.	.
CASSERGQGANSPLHF	TGTGCCAGCAGTGAACGGGGGCAGGGGGCCAATTCACCCCTCCACTTT	TRBV2	TRBJ1-6	.	TRBD1
CASSPTGAGGYTF	TGTGCCAGCAGCCCCACAGGGGCAGGTGGCTACACCTTC	TRBV12-3/TRBV12-4	TRBJ1-2	.	TRBD1
CASSPTGNSYEQYF	TGTGCCAGCAGCCCGACAGGGAACTCCTACGAGCAGTACTTC	TRBV7-9	TRBJ2-7	.	TRBD1
CASSPGQNSYEQYF	TGCGCCAGCAGCCCCGGACAGAACTCCTACGAGCAGTACTTC	TRBV5-1	TRBJ2-7	.	.
CAISEEGTASTDTQYF	TGTGCCATCAGTGAGGAGGGAACAGCTAGCACAGATACGCAGTATTTT	TRBV10-3	TRBJ2-3	.	.
CASKSLGSGNYGYTF	TGCGCCAGCAAGTCGTTGGGGAGCGGTAACTATGGCTACACCTTC	TRBV4-1	TRBJ1-2	.	.
CAISDPGTGKLSNYGYTF	TGTGCCATCAGTGACCCCGGGACAGGGAAGTTGTCTAACTATGGCTACACCTTC	TRBV10-3	TRBJ1-2	.	TRBD1
CASSTTANTEAFF	TGTGCCAGTAGTACCACAGCGAACACTGAAGCTTTCTTT	TRBV19	TRBJ1-1	.	.
CASSPGGTGNVLTF	TGTGCCAGCTCACCAGGGGGGACAGGCAACGTCCTGACTTTC	TRBV18	TRBJ2-6	.	TRBD1
CASSRQGSEETQYF	TGTGCCAGCAGCCGACAGGGTAGTGAAGAGACCCAGTACTTC	TRBV6-5	TRBJ2-5	once	TRBD1
CASSFDSHSYEQYF	TGTGCCAGCAGTTTTGACAGCCACTCCTACGAGCAGTACTTC	TRBV2	TRBJ2-7	.	.
CASSFFGQSASNQPQHF	TGTGCCAGCAGCTTTTTCGGACAGTCGGCCAGCAATCAGCCCCAGCATTTT	TRBV5-5	TRBJ1-5	once	.
CASRVARDYYGYTF	TGTGCCAGCAGGGTGGCCAGGGACTACTATGGCTACACCTTC	TRBV5-8	TRBJ1-2	.	.
CASSDLAGGTDTQYF	TGTGCCAGCAGTGACCTAGCGGGGGGGACAGATACGCAGTATTTT	TRBV2	TRBJ2-3	.	TRBD2
CASSPPAGVVTGELFF	TGCGCCAGCAGCCCACCGGCGGGGGTAGTCACCGGGGAGCTGTTTTTT	TRBV4-1	TRBJ2-2	.	TRBD2
CASSHTGTSGGGQETQYF	TGCGCCAGCAGCCATACCGGGACTAGCGGGGGGGGCCAAGAGACCCAGTACTTC	TRBV4-1	TRBJ2-5	.	TRBD2
CASSHSSPAPGEKLFF	TGCGCCAGCAGCCATTCGTCGCCGGCCCCAGGCGAAAAACTGTTTTTT	TRBV4-1	TRBJ1-4	.	.
CASRPTGGNEQYF	TGTGCCAGCCGGCCGACAGGGGGGAACGAGCAGTACTTC	TRBV18	TRBJ2-7	.	TRBD1
CASSFRQANTEAFF	TGCGCCAGCAGCTTTCGACAGGCGAACACTGAAGCTTTCTTT	TRBV5-1	TRBJ1-1	.	.
CASESTGGKNYGYTF	TGTGCCAGTGAGTCGACAGGGGGGAAGAACTATGGCTACACCTTC	TRBV28	TRBJ1-2	once	TRBD1
CASAGTDSQPQHF	TGTGCCTCGGCCGGGACAGACAGTCAGCCCCAGCATTTT	TRBV30	TRBJ1-5	.	TRBD1
CASSLDGTGHLLNTEAFF	TGCGCCAGCAGCTTGGACGGGACAGGGCATTTACTGAACACTGAAGCTTTCTTT	TRBV5-1	TRBJ1-1	.	TRBD1
CASRDRDTPNQPQHF	TGTGCCAGCAGAGACCGGGACACACCCAATCAGCCCCAGCATTTT	TRBV2	TRBJ1-5	.	.
CASSERGVRGRWANEKLFF	TGTGCCAGCAGTGAAAGGGGGGTCAGGGGGCGCTGGGCTAATGAAAAACTGTTTTTT	TRBV2	TRBJ1-4	.	TRBD1
CASSPRKAVGGWADTQYF	TGTGCCAGTAGTCCCCGAAAGGCGGTCGGAGGGTGGGCAGATACGCAGTATTTT	TRBV19	TRBJ2-3	.	.
CASSRWGGEPYEQYF	TGTGCCAGCAGCCGCTGGGGGGGGGAGCCCTACGAGCAGTACTTC	TRBV7-8	TRBJ2-7	.	TRBD2
CASSPYRNTEAFF	TGTGCCAGCAGCCCTTACAGGAACACTGAAGCTTTCTTT	TRBV5-6	TRBJ1-1	.	.
CASSSGLRYNEQFF	TGTGCCAGCAGTTCGGGACTCCGCTACAATGAGCAGTTCTTC	TRBV6-5	TRBJ2-1	.	.
CATSRSRAGTASTDTQYF	TGTGCCACCAGCAGATCACGGGCCGGGACAGCAAGCACAGATACGCAGTATTTT	TRBV15	TRBJ2-3	.	TRBD1
CASSPEANTEAFF	TGTGCCAGCAGCCCCGAGGCGAACACTGAAGCTTTCTTT	TRBV14	TRBJ1-1	.	.
CASSQLKRGGTDTQYF	TGTGCCAGTAGTCAACTAAAGCGGGGCGGCACAGATACGCAGTATTTT	TRBV19	TRBJ2-3	.	TRBD2
CASSLYGGSVEQYF	TGTGCCAGCAGTTTATACGGGGGTAGTGTCGAGCAGTACTTC	TRBV27	TRBJ2-7	.	.
CASSSYSGGATGELFF	TGTGCCAGTAGTTCGTATAGCGGGGGGGCCACCGGGGAGCTGTTTTTT	TRBV19	TRBJ2-2	.	TRBD2
CASSPSGQSSYGYTF	TGTGCCAGCAGTCCCTCAGGACAGAGCTCCTATGGCTACACCTTC	TRBV27	TRBJ1-2	.	.
CASSQDGDRDQPQHF	TGCGCCAGCAGCCAAGACGGGGACAGGGATCAGCCCCAGCATTTT	TRBV4-1	TRBJ1-5	few	TRBD1
CASSLRDRNEAFF	TGTGCCAGCAGTTTGAGGGACAGGAATGAAGCTTTCTTT	TRBV6-5	TRBJ1-1	.	TRBD1
CASKVGGDYEQYF	TGTGCCAGCAAGGTGGGGGGGGACTACGAGCAGTACTTC	TRBV12-3/TRBV12-4	TRBJ2-7	.	TRBD2
CASSPGLAADTQYF	TGTGCCAGCAGCCCGGGACTAGCAGCAGATACGCAGTATTTT	TRBV28	TRBJ2-3	.	TRBD2
CAISEGRQGNSPLHF	TGTGCCATCAGCGAGGGGAGACAGGGGAATTCACCCCTCCACTTT	TRBV10-3	TRBJ1-6	.	TRBD1
CASSPLPAYEQYF	TGTGCCAGCAGTCCACTCCCCGCCTACGAGCAGTACTTC	TRBV27	TRBJ2-7	.	.